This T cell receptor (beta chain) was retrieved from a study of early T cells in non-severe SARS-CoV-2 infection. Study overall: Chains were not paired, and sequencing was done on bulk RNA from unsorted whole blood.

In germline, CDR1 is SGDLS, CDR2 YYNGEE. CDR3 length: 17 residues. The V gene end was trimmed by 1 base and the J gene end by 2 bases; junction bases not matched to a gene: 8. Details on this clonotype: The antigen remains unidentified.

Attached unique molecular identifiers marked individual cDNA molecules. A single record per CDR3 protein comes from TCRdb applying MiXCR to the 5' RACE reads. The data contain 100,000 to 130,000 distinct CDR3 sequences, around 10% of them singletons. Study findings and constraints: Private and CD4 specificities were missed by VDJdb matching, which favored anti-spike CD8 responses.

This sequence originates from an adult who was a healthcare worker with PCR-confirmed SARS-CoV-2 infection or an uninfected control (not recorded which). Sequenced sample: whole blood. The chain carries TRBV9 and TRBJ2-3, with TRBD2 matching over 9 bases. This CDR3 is CASSVSVAGAPTDTQYF. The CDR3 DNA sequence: TGTGCCAGCAGCGTATCGGTAGCGGGGGCCCCCACAGATACGCAGTATTTT.